This is a list of T cell receptor beta chains from one sample in a study of cytomegalovirus exposure and HLA in healthy donors. Repertoires were generated with immunoSEQ multiplex PCR, while TCRdb's copy carries only in-frame clones and drops some. The sample includes 130,000 to 150,000 clones, over 65% seen only once; the top ten take around 4.1%. The sequencing sample was made of PBMCs. The source is a man between 18 and 29 years old in good health and CMV-seropositive. The CDR3 runs from the conserved cysteine through the conserved F or W. The D gene is left open where the match is weak. The listing skips clone size in some rows; elsewhere it reads once, few, many or a size class.

d_call: TRBD2; v_call: TRBV7-8; clone_size: few; j_call: TRBJ2-1; cdr3_aa: CASSSRAGGRDEQFF; cdr3_nt: TGTGCCAGCAGCAGCCGGGCGGGGGGCAGAGATGAGCAGTTCTTC
d_call: NA; v_call: TRBV10-3; clone_size: NA; j_call: TRBJ2-2; cdr3_aa: CAIRGAGVSAGELFF; cdr3_nt: TGTGCCATCAGGGGGGCGGGAGTCTCTGCCGGGGAGCTGTTTTTT
d_call: NA; v_call: TRBV7-2; clone_size: NA; j_call: TRBJ1-6; cdr3_aa: CASSPSGNNSPLHF; cdr3_nt: TGTGCCAGCAGCCCCTCAGGGAATAATTCACCCCTCCACTTT
d_call: TRBD1; v_call: TRBV28; clone_size: few; j_call: TRBJ1-5; cdr3_aa: CASRRTGGHQPQHF; cdr3_nt: TGTGCCAGCAGAAGGACAGGGGGGCATCAGCCCCAGCATTTT
d_call: TRBD2; v_call: TRBV5-1; clone_size: NA; j_call: TRBJ2-3; cdr3_aa: CASRLLAGARDTQYF; cdr3_nt: TGCGCCAGCAGACTCTTAGCGGGAGCTCGAGATACGCAGTATTTT
d_call: NA; v_call: TRBV7-3; clone_size: NA; j_call: TRBJ1-4; cdr3_aa: CASSKRQALNEKLFF; cdr3_nt: TGTGCCAGCAGCAAGAGACAGGCGTTAAATGAAAAACTGTTTTTT
d_call: NA; v_call: TRBV28; clone_size: few; j_call: TRBJ1-5; cdr3_aa: CASSWDSRGANQPQHF; cdr3_nt: TGTGCCAGCAGCTGGGACTCACGGGGCGCCAATCAGCCCCAGCATTTT
d_call: TRBD1; v_call: TRBV4-1; clone_size: NA; j_call: TRBJ2-7; cdr3_aa: CASSQGPTGGLFNEQYF; cdr3_nt: TGCGCCAGCAGCCAAGGACCGACAGGGGGTTTGTTTAACGAGCAGTACTTC
d_call: TRBD1; v_call: TRBV7-6; clone_size: NA; j_call: TRBJ1-5; cdr3_aa: CASSLRQGGNQPQHF; cdr3_nt: TGTGCCAGCAGCTTGAGACAGGGAGGCAATCAGCCCCAGCATTTT
d_call: TRBD1; v_call: TRBV10-3; clone_size: NA; j_call: TRBJ1-5; cdr3_aa: CAISDFGGGGQPNQPQHF; cdr3_nt: TGTGCCATCAGTGACTTCGGAGGGGGCGGACAGCCTAATCAGCCCCAGCATTTT